This TCR beta chain is drawn from a study of regulatory T cells in long-lasting Graves disease. Across the study: The study enrolled newly diagnosed Graves' patients on antithyroid drugs under 3 months.

In germline, CDR1 is MNHEY, CDR2 SMNVEV (reference sequence). This CDR3 comprises 15 residues. V lost 6 bases to trimming and J lost 4 bases; unmatched junction nucleotides: 8. This clonotype came up many times. Investigators prepared the TCR beta libraries by applying iRepertoire HTBI primers and Arm-PCR of CDR3 regions. MiXCR, applied by TCRdb to the multiplex PCR reads, yields one record per CDR3 protein. This table has more than 350,000 distinct CDR3 sequences, more than 13% appearing once. Indicated time point: newly diagnosed GD, antithyroid drugs for less than 3 months. There was RNA extracted from PBMCs, and the TCR library was made from it. These same data were also listed under a study on T cells in Graves' hyperthyroidism and ophthalmopathy. This second study says: Orbital computed tomography, thyroid ultrasound, serum thyroxine and TRAb, and clinical symptoms together informed the diagnoses.

The TCR originated in a young woman with Graves disease. The chain joins TRBV27 to TRBJ2-3, with 9 bases lining up with TRBD1. The sequenced sample was peripheral blood mononuclear cells (PBMCs), obtained at new diagnosis, from a patient treated with antithyroid drugs. The CDR3 DNA follows: TGTGCCAGCAGGACCAACAGGGGGCCCTCAGATACGCAGTATTTT. It translates to CASRTNRGPSDTQYF.